The clone carrying this T cell receptor (beta chain) appeared a few times. The data originate from a study of blood T cell repertoires in COVID-19. Study context: The cDNA or gDNA used as material had been derived from T cells, B-cell-depleted T cells, or PBMCs.

In the original processing: Reference gene primers were amplified, and this amplification served to estimate nucleated cell counts. Libraries were prepared by immunoSEQ multiplex PCR; TCRdb keeps only in-frame clonotypes and omits some of them. That table supplies the V and J calls and clone size; D and trimming were determined from the DNA. Of around 280,000 clones in the sample, roughly 89% are singletons; the top ten hold roughly 6.2%. Clinical history reported by participants formed the basis on which cohorts were assigned. Recovery among Cohort 3 donors was established by two negative PCRs, clearance, or symptom resolution. Sequencing input: PBMCs or T cells enriched from blood (not recorded which). The source of this sequence is a middle-aged woman who had recovered from COVID-19.

The CDR3 region is CASSLVQGLSSGYTF. The CDR3, as DNA: TGTGCCAGCAGCTTAGTGCAGGGGTTAAGTTCTGGCTACACCTTC. The chain links TRBV7-9 to TRBJ1-2, with D perhaps TRBD1 (6 bases). The CDR3 loop spans 15 amino acids. Trimming took off 1 base at V and 7 bases at J, with 16 bases between the two ends. Germline V gives CDR1 SEHNR, CDR2 FQNEAQ (reference sequence).